One TCR beta chain is described in this entry. No antigen is known for it. Looked up from germline, CDR1 is DFQATT and CDR2 is SNEGSKA (reference sequence). This CDR3 comprises 11 residues. Trimming left V 6 bases short and J 9 bases short, with 12 bases between. This entry belongs to a study of OX40 agonist ivuxolimab in advanced cancers. Study-wide results and caveats: CD4+ and CD8+ T cells in blood underwent clonal expansion by week 6 at 0.1 to 3.0 mg/kg.

The assay was immunoSEQ multiplex PCR, and TCRdb's table has in-frame clones only and misses some. The table lists some 81,000 clones, around 87% of them singletons. The gene calls are TRBV20-1 and TRBJ2-1; TRBD2 is a possible D gene (5 bases). The clonotype comes from an adult with an advanced solid tumor such as melanoma, head and neck, liver or kidney cancer. Sequenced material: CD4+ or CD8+ T cells sorted from blood, taken in a trial of the OX40 agonist ivuxolimab. The chain's CDR3 is CSANAGLEQFF. The DNA of the CDR3 is TGCAGTGCAAATGCGGGCCTTGAGCAGTTCTTC.